These 24 T cell receptor beta chains came from one sample sequenced in a study of cytomegalovirus exposure and HLA in healthy donors. With 60 Vbeta and 13 Jbeta primers, the PCR was carried out. The data were produced by immunoSEQ multiplex PCR, yet TCRdb's version contains in-frame clones alone and is incomplete. The sample lists about 120,000 clones; 75% to 90% were seen once. The source material was PBMCs. The source of these receptors is a man in his forties or fifties in good health and CMV-seronegative.

The V gene is TRBV27, the J gene TRBJ2-1; 8 bases line up with TRBD2. V lost 7 bases to trimming and J lost 5 bases; unmatched junction nucleotides: 13. Germline loops: CDR1 MNHEY, CDR2 SMNVEV (reference sequence). This CDR3 is 16 amino acids long. DNA of the CDR3: TGTGCCAGCAACCCTGTAGGTTTAGCGGGAAACAATGAGCAGTTCTTC. Translation gives CASNPVGLAGNNEQFF.

The CDR3 region is CAWSVPQYNQPQHF. As DNA, the CDR3 is TGTGCCTGGAGTGTACCACAGTACAATCAGCCCCAGCATTTT. The V gene is TRBV30, the J gene TRBJ1-5, with D hard to call. This CDR3 has 14 residues. Trimming pared 0 bases from V and 3 bases from J, leaving 9 bases between. Looked up from germline, CDR1 is GTSNPN and CDR2 is SVGIG (reference sequence).

V and J are TRBV5-1 and TRBJ1-1; D is perhaps TRBD1 (6 bases). CDR3 size: 15 residues. Looked up from germline, CDR1 is SGHRS and CDR2 is YFSETQ. Trimming left V 4 bases short and J 1 base short, with 14 bases between. CDR3 nucleotides: TGCGCCAGCAGCGATCTGGGGGCGGGGAACACTGAAGCTTTCTTT. Translation: CASSDLGAGNTEAFF. The entire variable domain, with the rest obtained from reference TRBV5-1 and TRBJ1-1, is as follows: KAGVTQTPRYLIKTRGQQVTLSCSPISGHRSVSWYQQTPGQGLQFLFEYFSETQRNKGNFPGRFSGRQFSNSRSEMNVSTLELGDSALYLCASSDLGAGNTEAFFGQGTRLTVV.

This clone turned up a few times. V usage is TRBV7-9 and J usage is TRBJ2-4, with TRBD1 matching 10 bases. The CDR3 loop spans 19 amino acids. CDR1 SEHNR and CDR2 FQNEAQ come from the germline V gene (reference sequence). Trimming took 4 bases from V and 1 from J; bases not matched to a gene: 13. CDR3 loop: CASSSGTGAVLFAKNIQYF. In nucleotides, the CDR3 is TGTGCCAGCAGCTCAGGGACAGGGGCGGTCCTTTTTGCCAAAAACATTCAGTACTTC. The variable domain in full, with the rest retrieved from reference TRBV7-9 and TRBJ2-4, is DTGVSQNPRHKITKRGQNVTFRCDPISEHNRLYWYRQTLGQGPEFLTYFQNEAQLEKSRLLSDRFSAERPKGSFSTLEIQRTEQGDSAMYLCASSSGTGAVLFAKNIQYFGAGTRLSVL.

CDR3 residues: CASSYDSTSAGELFF. In DNA, the CDR3 is TGTGCCAGCAGTTACGATTCGACTAGCGCCGGGGAGCTGTTTTTT. The chain joins TRBV6-5 to TRBJ2-2; 8 positions match TRBD2. The germline gives CDR1 MNHEY, CDR2 SVGAGI. The CDR3 covers 15 residues. V trimming: 2 bases; J trimming: 6 bases; junction bases outside the gene matches: 5.

This clone has a handful of counts. The gene calls are TRBV6-6 and TRBJ1-1; perhaps TRBD1 as D (6 bases). This CDR3 has 14 amino acids. The germline gives CDR1 MNHNY, CDR2 SVGAGI (reference sequence). The ends were cut back, 7 bases at V and 2 bases at J, with 14 bases in the middle. In DNA, the CDR3 is TGTGCCAGCACAAGAGGACAGTCAAACACTGAAGCTTTCTTT. Translating gives CASTRGQSNTEAFF.

The V and J genes are TRBV30 and TRBJ2-7; tentative D call: TRBD1 (6 bases). The CDR3 runs 15 residues. Germline CDR1 is GTSNPN and CDR2 is SVGIG (reference sequence). Deletions cut 2 bases from V and 9 bases from J, with 23 bases between. CDR3 nucleotide sequence: TGTGCCTGGAGTTCCCGCGGTCTCCAGGCAGGGGTGCAGTACTTC. It specifies CAWSSRGLQAGVQYF. Combining the CDR3 with reference TRBV30 and TRBJ2-7 gives the whole variable domain SQTIHQWPATLVQPVGSPLSLECTVEGTSNPNLYWYRQAAGRGLQLLFYSVGIGQISSEVPQNLSASRPQDRQFILSSKKLLLSDSGFYLCAWSSRGLQAGVQYFGPGTRLTVT.

This chain uses TRBV5-1 with TRBJ2-3, with 7 bases matching TRBD1. J gave up 2 bases and V 4 bases, and 7 bases lay outside the gene matches. The germline gives CDR1 SGHRS, CDR2 YFSETQ. This CDR3 has 15 residues. For the CDR3, the DNA is TGCGCCAGCAGCCCGACAGGGCCCACCACAGATACGCAGTATTTT. It specifies CASSPTGPTTDTQYF.

V gene TRBV28 combines with J gene TRBJ2-3; TRBD2 aligns across 13 bases. Germline CDR1 and CDR2: MDHEN and SYDVKM. The V and J ends lost 5 bases and 0 bases, in that order; junction bases with no gene match: 2. The CDR3 has 16 residues. Here the CDR3 reads CASSETSGRSTDTQYF. Here the CDR3 DNA reads TGTGCCAGCAGTGAGACTAGCGGGAGGAGCACAGATACGCAGTATTTT.

V and J are TRBV10-3 and TRBJ1-5; 8 bases are shared with TRBD1. Germline CDR1 is ENHRY and CDR2 is SYGVKD. The CDR3 consists of 15 residues. Trimming removed 6 bases from V and 4 bases from J; junction bases left unmatched: 8. The CDR3 DNA is TGTGCCATCAGCCCGGGACAGGCCTTTAATCAGCCCCAGCATTTT. This encodes CAISPGQAFNQPQHF.

This clone was picked up a small number of times. The chain couples TRBV14 to TRBJ2-5; TRBD2 matches at 9 bases. With 5 bases clipped from V and 4 bases from J, the junction kept 11 bases outside the gene matches. The CDR3 totals 16 residues. Germline V lookup: CDR1 SGHDN, CDR2 FVKESK. CDR3 residues: CASSFLPLSGRETQYF. Here the CDR3 DNA reads TGTGCCAGCAGCTTCCTACCCCTTAGCGGGAGAGAGACCCAGTACTTC.

The chain is built from TRBV5-6 and TRBJ2-1; 8 nucleotides agree with TRBD2. The CDR3 spans 11 residues. The V segment lost 4 bases and the J segment 13 bases; nucleotides outside the gene matches: 4. Germline assignment: CDR1 SGHDT and CDR2 YYEEEE. The CDR3: CASSTGLDQFF. CDR3 sequence (DNA): TGTGCCAGCAGCACGGGACTAGATCAGTTCTTC.

This clone was seen a handful of times. This chain links TRBV5-1 with TRBJ2-3; D is unclear. Germline V CDR1 and CDR2: SGHRS, YFSETQ. V was trimmed by 5 bases and J by 2 bases, leaving 12 bases between them. This CDR3 spans 14 amino acids. CDR3 residues: CASRRNLDTDTQYF. The CDR3 DNA follows: TGCGCCAGCAGGCGGAACCTAGACACAGATACGCAGTATTTT.

V is TRBV19 and J is TRBJ2-5; the D gene is possibly TRBD1 (7 bases). V was pared by 1 base and J by 5 bases, with 11 bases between. Germline-derived CDR1 and CDR2 are LNHDA and SQIVND (reference sequence). The CDR3 is 14 residues long. The CDR3 DNA sequence: TGTGCCAGTAGTATAGGGTCAGGGGGGGAGACCCAGTACTTC. This codes for CASSIGSGGETQYF.

The chain uses TRBV19 and TRBJ2-1; tentatively, D is TRBD2 (5 bases). Germline V gene lookup returns CDR1 LNHDA and CDR2 SQIVND (reference sequence). The germline V and J ends were trimmed by 9 bases and 7 bases, with 16 bases remaining between them. This CDR3 has 13 amino acids. CDR3: CASSSLPGNEQFF. The CDR3 nucleotides are TGTGCCAGCTCTAGCCTCCCGGGGAATGAGCAGTTCTTC.

This clone appeared a single time. This rearrangement joins TRBV9 to TRBJ2-5; 7 nucleotides line up with TRBD2. This CDR3 region has 19 residues. V lost 0 bases to trimming and J lost 5 bases; unmatched junction nucleotides: 19. CDR1 is SGDLS and CDR2 is YYNGEE in the germline V gene. The CDR3 coding sequence is TGTGCCAGCAGCGTAGCCAGCGGGGCAACTCGTCTATGGGGTGAGACCCAGTACTTC. The encoded protein is CASSVASGATRLWGETQYF.

The chain couples TRBV6-5 to TRBJ1-4; 9 positions agree with TRBD1. Germline-derived CDR1 and CDR2 are MNHEY and SVGAGI. The CDR3 consists of 15 residues. Losses at the gene ends were 3 bases for V and 8 bases for J; bases not matched to a gene: 7. CDR3 DNA sequence: TGTGCCAGCAGTTATACCGGGACAGGGTCAGAAAAACTGTTTTTT. Amino acid sequence: CASSYTGTGSEKLFF.

This clone was counted a single time. The chain employs TRBV10-2 and TRBJ2-1; the D gene is possibly TRBD1 (6 bases). The CDR3 loop spans 15 amino acids. CDR1 and CDR2 from the germline V gene are WSHSY and SAAADI. Trimming shortened V by 4 bases and J by 4 bases, and 14 bases separated the two germline ends. CDR3 residues: CASSGHGQLYNEQFF. The CDR3 coding sequence is TGCGCCAGCAGTGGCCATGGACAGCTATACAATGAGCAGTTCTTC.

This chain links TRBV28 with TRBJ2-7; 8 nucleotides line up with TRBD1. This CDR3 is 12 amino acids long. Germline values: CDR1 MDHEN, CDR2 SYDVKM. V lost 10 bases to trimming and J lost 2 bases; unmatched junction nucleotides: 4. The CDR3: CATQTGAYEQYF. CDR3 DNA: TGTGCCACCCAGACAGGGGCCTACGAGCAGTACTTC.

CDR3 nucleotides: TGTGCCAGCAGGCGCCCTGGACAGGGGGTCAGGGAGACCCAGTACTTC. Translation: CASRRPGQGVRETQYF. J is TRBJ2-5 and V is TRBV6-6, with TRBD1 identical over 10 bases. Germline-derived CDR1 and CDR2 are MNHNY and SVGAGI (reference sequence). Unmatched junction bases numbered 12, after V lost 6 bases and J lost 5 bases. The CDR3 runs to 16 residues.

The chain is built from TRBV7-8 and TRBJ2-3; TRBD2 matches 10 bases. This CDR3 comprises 16 residues. Germline CDR1 reads SGHVS; CDR2 reads FQNEAQ. The J segment lost 1 base and the V segment lost 5 bases, leaving 6 bases of the junction unmatched. The CDR3 coding sequence is TGTGCCAGCAGCCCCTTAGCGGGAGGCGGCACAGATACGCAGTATTTT. This translates into CASSPLAGGGTDTQYF.

Turning to this clone: A junction end diverges from the germline sequence, so it may reflect a read error. The V call is TRBV28, the J call TRBJ2-6, with a weak D call TRBD1 (6 bases). The CDR3 extends over 18 amino acids. Germline V gives CDR1 MDHEN, CDR2 SYDVKM. Here the CDR3 reads CASSVPGAAISGANGLTF. CDR3 DNA sequence: TGTGCCAGCAGTGTACCAGGGGCCGCTATCTCTGGGGCCAACGGCCTGACTTTC. The full variable domain, rest sourced from reference TRBV28 and TRBJ2-6, is DVKVTQSSRYLVKRTGEKVFLECVQDMDHENMFWYRQDPGLGLRLIYFSYDVKMKEKGDIPEGYSVSREKKERFSLILESASTNQTSMYLCASSVPGAAISGANGLTFGAGSRLTVL.

J is TRBJ1-2 and V is TRBV7-2; no definite D call. CDR3 size: 16 residues. Germline V CDR1 and CDR2: SGHTA, FQGNSA. V was shortened by 1 base and J by 7 bases, with 19 bases between the two germline ends. CDR3 DNA sequence: TGTGCCAGCAGCTTAGTCCTAGCTGGGAGGAATTTTGGCTACACCTTC. This sequence encodes CASSLVLAGRNFGYTF. Full variable domain (missing parts from reference TRBV7-2 and TRBJ1-2): GAGVSQSPSNKVTEKGKDVELRCDPISGHTALYWYRQSLGQGLEFLIYFQGNSAPDKSGLPSDRFSAERTGGSVSTLTIQRTQQEDSAVYLCASSLVLAGRNFGYTFGSGTRLTVV.

This clone was detected only once. The rearrangement uses TRBV5-1 and TRBJ2-2; 7 nucleotides agree with TRBD1. The ends lost 4 bases at V and 6 bases at J; junction bases unmatched: 12. This CDR3 is 16 amino acids long. The germline V gene encodes CDR1 SGHRS and CDR2 YFSETQ. The CDR3 DNA sequence: TGCGCCAGCAGCAAGACAGGGCTGTACTCGTCCGGGGAGCTGTTTTTT. Translating it yields CASSKTGLYSSGELFF.